This T cell receptor beta chain was sequenced for a study of blood T cell repertoires in COVID-19. Study at large: Researchers got acute and convalescent COVID-19 samples from the United States, Italy and Spain. PBMCs, B-cell-depleted T cells, or T cells were the source of the cDNA or gDNA that made up the material.

Germline V gene lookup returns CDR1 ENHRY and CDR2 SYGVKD. Trimming cost V 7 bases and J 0 bases, with 9 bases left between them. The CDR3 has 14 amino acids. Source study methods: Nucleated cell counts were estimated from reference gene primer amplification. Method: immunoSEQ multiplex PCR; TCRdb's copy keeps in-frame clones and lacks some. D and trimming come from the DNA, and the V and J calls and clone size come from that table. The table includes nearly 95,000 clones, 80% detected once. The clonotype comes from a human donor in a cohort sampled during active COVID-19. This chain links TRBV10-3 with TRBJ2-2; D gene unclear. Source material: peripheral blood. CDR3 sequence: CAINDSPNTGELFF. The CDR3 DNA follows: TGTGCCATCAATGACTCTCCGAACACCGGGGAGCTGTTTTTT.